This T cell receptor beta chain was identified during a study of T cell repertoires in cytomegalovirus infection. Study-level points and caveats: Frequencies of public TCR beta families were cumulated, and this identified carriers of CMV plus the relevant HLA.

In TCRdb, the reads were re-called with MiXCR into one record per CDR3 protein. The sample yields 350,000 to 400,000 distinct CDR3 sequences, approximately 35% seen once. Looked up from germline, CDR1 is SEHNR and CDR2 is FQNEAQ (reference sequence). This CDR3 has 14 amino acids. The V end was cut by 5 bases, the J end by 2 bases, with 12 bases between. This clonotype was observed a handful of times. Its target is unknown. The V call is TRBV7-9, the J call TRBJ1-1, with a possible D match to TRBD1 (5 bases). Here the sequenced sample was cultured PBMCs, taken from culture after CMV antigen stimulation. This TCR was recovered from a human donor in good health (CMV status not recorded). Some clones in this sample may be carry-over from other donors' samples. The CDR3 DNA reads as TGTGCCAGCAGCCCCCTCGACAGTAACACTGAAGCTTTCTTT. Residues: CASSPLDSNTEAFF.